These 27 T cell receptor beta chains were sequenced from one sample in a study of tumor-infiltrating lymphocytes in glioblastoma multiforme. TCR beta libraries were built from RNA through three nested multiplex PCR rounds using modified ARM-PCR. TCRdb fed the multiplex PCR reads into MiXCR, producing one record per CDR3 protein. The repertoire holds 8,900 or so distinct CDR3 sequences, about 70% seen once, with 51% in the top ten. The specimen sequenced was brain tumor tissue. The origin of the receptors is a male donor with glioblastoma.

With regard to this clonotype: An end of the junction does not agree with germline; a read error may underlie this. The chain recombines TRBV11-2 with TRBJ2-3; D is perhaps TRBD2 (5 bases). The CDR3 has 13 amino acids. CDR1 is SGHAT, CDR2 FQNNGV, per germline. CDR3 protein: CASSLDRRNEQFF. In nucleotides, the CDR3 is TGTGCCAGCAGCTTAGATAGGAGGAATGAGCAGTTTTTT.

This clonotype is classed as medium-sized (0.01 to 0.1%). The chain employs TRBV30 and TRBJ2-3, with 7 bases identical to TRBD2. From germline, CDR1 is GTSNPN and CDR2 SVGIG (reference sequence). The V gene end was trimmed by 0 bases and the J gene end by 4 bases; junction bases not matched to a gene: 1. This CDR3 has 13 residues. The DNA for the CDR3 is TGTGCCTGGAGTGTAACTAGCGCAGATACGCAGTATTTT. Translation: CAWSVTSADTQYF.

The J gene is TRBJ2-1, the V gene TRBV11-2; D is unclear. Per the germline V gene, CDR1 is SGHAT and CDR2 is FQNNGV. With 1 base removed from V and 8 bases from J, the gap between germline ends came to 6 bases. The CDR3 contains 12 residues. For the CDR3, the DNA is TGTGCCAGCAGCTTAGTTGGTTATGAGCAGTTCTTC. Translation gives CASSLVGYEQFF.

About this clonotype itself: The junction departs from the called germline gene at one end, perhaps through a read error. As DNA, the CDR3 is TGCAGTGCTCAAAAGGCAAGGGGGGCAGACGAGCAGCACTTC. Protein product: CSAQKARGADEQHF. This rearrangement joins TRBV20-1 to TRBJ2-7; either TRBD1 or TRBD2 may supply D (6 bases each). The germline V gene has CDR1 DFQATT and CDR2 SNEGSKA (reference sequence). CDR3 length: 14 residues.

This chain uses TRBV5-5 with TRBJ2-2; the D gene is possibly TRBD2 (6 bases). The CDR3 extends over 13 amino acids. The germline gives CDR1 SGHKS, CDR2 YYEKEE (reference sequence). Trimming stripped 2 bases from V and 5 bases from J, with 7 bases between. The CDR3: CASSFGGTGELFF. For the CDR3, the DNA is TGTGCCAGCAGCTTCGGGGGAACCGGGGAGCTGTTTTTT.

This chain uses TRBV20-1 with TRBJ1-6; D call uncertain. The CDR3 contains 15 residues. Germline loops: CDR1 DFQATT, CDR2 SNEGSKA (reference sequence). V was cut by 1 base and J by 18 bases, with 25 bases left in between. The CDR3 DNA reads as TGCAGTGCTAGAGGGCGGGGTTCCATGAATTCACCGCCCCACTTT. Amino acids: CSARGRGSMNSPPHF.

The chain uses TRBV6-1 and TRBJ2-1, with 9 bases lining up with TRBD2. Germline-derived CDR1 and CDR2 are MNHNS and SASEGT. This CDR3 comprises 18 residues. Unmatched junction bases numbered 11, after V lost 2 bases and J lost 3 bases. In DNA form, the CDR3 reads TGTGCCAGCAGTGAAAGGAGACTAGCGGAATCAGGCTACAATGAGCAGTTCTTC. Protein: CASSERRLAESGYNEQFF.

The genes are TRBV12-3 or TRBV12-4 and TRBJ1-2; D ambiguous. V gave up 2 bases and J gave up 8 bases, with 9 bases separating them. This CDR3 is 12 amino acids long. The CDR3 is CASSLLQGGYTF. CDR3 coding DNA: TGTGCCAGCAGTTTATTGCAAGGCGGCTACACCTTC.

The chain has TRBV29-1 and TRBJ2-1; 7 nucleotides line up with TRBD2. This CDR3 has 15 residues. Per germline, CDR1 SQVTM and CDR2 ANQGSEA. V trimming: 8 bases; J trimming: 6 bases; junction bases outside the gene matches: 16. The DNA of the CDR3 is TGCAGCTCTAAAGAGGAAGCGGGGTACTTCAATGAGCAGTTCTTC. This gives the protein CSSKEEAGYFNEQFF.

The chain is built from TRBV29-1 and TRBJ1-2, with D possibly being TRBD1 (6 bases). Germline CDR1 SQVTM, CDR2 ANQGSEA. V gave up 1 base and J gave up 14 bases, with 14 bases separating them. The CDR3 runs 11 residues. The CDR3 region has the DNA TGCAGCGTTGAAGGACAGGCCTCGTGGACCTTC. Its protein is CSVEGQASWTF.

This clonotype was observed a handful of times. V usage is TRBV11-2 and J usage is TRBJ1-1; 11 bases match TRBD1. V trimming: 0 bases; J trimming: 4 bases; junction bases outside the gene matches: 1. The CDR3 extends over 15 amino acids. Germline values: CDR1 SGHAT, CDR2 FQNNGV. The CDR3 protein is CASSLEGQGGTEAFF. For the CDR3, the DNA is TGTGCCAGCAGCTTAGAGGGACAGGGGGGCACTGAAGCTTTCTTT.

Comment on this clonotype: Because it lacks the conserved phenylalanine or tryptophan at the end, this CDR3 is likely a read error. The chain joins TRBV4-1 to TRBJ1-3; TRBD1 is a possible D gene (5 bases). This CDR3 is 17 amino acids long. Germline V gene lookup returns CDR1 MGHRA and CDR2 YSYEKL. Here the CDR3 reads CASSPLGPGTSGDTIYS. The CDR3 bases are TGCGCCAGCAGCCCCCTAGGCCCGGGGACCTCTGGAGACACCATATATTCT.

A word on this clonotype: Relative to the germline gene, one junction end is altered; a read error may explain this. Written as DNA, the CDR3 is TGTGCCAGCAGCAGTGGACAAGGTTATAATGAACAGTTCTTC. This translates into CASSSGQGYNEQFF. The V and J genes are TRBV5-1 and TRBJ2-1; TRBD1 is a possible D gene (5 bases). The CDR3 totals 14 residues. CDR1 and CDR2 (germline): SGHRS, YFSETQ.

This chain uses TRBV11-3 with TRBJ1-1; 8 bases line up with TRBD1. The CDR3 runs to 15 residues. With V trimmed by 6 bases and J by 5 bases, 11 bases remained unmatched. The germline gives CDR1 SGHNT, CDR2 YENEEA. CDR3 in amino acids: CASRNQPTGGTEAFF. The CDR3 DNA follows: TGTGCCAGCAGGAACCAACCCACAGGGGGAACTGAAGCTTTCTTT.

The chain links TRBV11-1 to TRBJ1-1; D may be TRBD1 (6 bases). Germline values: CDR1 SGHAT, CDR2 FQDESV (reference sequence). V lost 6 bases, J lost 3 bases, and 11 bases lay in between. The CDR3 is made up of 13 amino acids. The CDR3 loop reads CASSLQGYTEAFF. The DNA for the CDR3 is TGTGCCAGCAGTCTTCAGGGGTACACTGAAGCTTTCTTT.

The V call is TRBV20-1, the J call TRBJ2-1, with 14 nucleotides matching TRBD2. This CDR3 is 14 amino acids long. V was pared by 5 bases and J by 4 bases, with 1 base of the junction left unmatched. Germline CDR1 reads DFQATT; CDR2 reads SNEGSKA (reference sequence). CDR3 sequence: CSARTSGGYNEQFF. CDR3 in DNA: TGCAGTGCTCGGACTAGCGGGGGGTACAATGAGCAGTTCTTC.

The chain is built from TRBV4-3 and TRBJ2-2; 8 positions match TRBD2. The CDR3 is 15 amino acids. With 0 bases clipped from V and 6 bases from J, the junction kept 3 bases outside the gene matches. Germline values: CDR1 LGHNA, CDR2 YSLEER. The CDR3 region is CASSQETGGPGELFF. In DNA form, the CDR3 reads TGCGCCAGCAGCCAAGAGACGGGAGGGCCCGGGGAGCTGTTTTTT.

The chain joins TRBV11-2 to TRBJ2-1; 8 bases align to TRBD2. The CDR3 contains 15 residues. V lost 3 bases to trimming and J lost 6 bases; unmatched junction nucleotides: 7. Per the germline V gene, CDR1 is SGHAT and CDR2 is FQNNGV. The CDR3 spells CASSFQSGTSNEQFF. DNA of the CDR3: TGTGCCAGCAGCTTCCAATCCGGGACTAGCAATGAGCAGTTCTTC.

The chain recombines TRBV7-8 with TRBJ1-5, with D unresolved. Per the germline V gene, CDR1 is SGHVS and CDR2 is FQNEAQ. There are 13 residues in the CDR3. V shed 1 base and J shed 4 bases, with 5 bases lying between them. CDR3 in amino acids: CASSLGKNQPQHF. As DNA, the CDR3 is TGTGCCAGCAGCTTAGGGAAAAATCAGCCCCAGCATTTT.

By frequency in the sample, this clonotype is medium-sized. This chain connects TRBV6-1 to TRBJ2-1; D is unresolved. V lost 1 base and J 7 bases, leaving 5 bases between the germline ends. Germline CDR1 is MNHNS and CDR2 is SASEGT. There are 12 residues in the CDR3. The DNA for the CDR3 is TGTGCCAGCAGTGAAGGAAGGAATGAGCAGTTCTTC. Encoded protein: CASSEGRNEQFF.

The DNA for the CDR3 is TGTGCCAGCATCACCTCCAGACTAGCGGGAGAAACCGGGGAGCTGTTTTTT. It translates to CASITSRLAGETGELFF. V gene TRBV11-3 combines with J gene TRBJ2-2, with TRBD2 matching over 12 bases. Germline V gene lookup returns CDR1 SGHNT and CDR2 YENEEA. CDR3 size: 17 residues. With V trimmed by 7 bases and J by 5 bases, 11 bases remained unmatched.

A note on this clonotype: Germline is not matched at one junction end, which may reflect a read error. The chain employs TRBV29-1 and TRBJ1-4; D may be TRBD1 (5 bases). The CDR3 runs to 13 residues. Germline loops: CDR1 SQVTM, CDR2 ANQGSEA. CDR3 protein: CSVEEGGGEKLSF. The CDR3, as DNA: TGCAGCGTTGAAGAGGGCGGGGGTGAAAAACTGTCTTTT.

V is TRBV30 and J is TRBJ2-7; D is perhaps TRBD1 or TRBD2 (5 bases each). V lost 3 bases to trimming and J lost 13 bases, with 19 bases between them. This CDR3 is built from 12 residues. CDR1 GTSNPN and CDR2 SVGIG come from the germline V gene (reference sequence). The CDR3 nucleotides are TGTGCCTGGAGCGATAACCGGGACGGGATTTACTTC. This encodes CAWSDNRDGIYF.

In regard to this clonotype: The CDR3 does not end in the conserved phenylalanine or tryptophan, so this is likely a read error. As DNA, the CDR3 is TGTGCCAGCAGCTTAGATTTCCCCCCCTCTCCGGGGGGTGGGGATGAGCAGTTCTCA. It encodes CASSLDFPPSPGGGDEQFS. The rearrangement links TRBV11-2 to TRBJ2-1, with 7 bases fitting TRBD2. In germline, CDR1 is SGHAT, CDR2 FQNNGV. V gave up 0 bases and J gave up 8 bases; unmatched junction bases: 19. The CDR3 contains 19 residues.

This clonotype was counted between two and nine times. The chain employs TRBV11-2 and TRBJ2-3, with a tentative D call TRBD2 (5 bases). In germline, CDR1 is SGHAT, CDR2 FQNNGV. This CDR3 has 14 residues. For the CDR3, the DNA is TGTGCTATCAGTACTCTAGCTGGTGAAGATACGCAGTATTTT. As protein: CAISTLAGEDTQYF.

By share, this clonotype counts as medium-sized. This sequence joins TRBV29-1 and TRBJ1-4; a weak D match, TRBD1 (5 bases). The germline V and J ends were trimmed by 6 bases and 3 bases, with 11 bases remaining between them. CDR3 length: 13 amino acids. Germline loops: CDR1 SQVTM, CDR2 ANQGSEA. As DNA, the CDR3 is TGCAGCGTAGTCCGGGGGGCTAATGAAAAACTGTTTTTT. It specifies CSVVRGANEKLFF.

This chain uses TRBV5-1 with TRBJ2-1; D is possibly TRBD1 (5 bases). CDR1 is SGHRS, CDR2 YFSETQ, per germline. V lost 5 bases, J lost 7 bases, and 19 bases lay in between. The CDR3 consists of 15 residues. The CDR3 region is CASSFAGQGRNEQFF. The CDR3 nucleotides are TGCGCCAGCAGTTTTGCCGGTCAGGGTAGGAATGAGCAGTTCTTC.